This T cell receptor (beta chain) was obtained from a study of cytomegalovirus exposure and HLA in healthy donors. Study-wide results and caveats: Cytomegalovirus-associated TCR beta chains were listed, numbering 150 to 200. Despite most TCR sequences being rare, some public TCRs occurred in many donors. Subsequent analysis showed first-cohort TCR clusters tending to co-occur in some 110 validation repertoires.

A note on this clone: Its antigen is not identified.

Germline V gene sequence: CDR1 SGHTA, CDR2 FQGNSA. This CDR3 has 14 amino acids. Trimming stripped 5 bases from V and 15 bases from J, with 23 bases between. Clones were sequenced by immunoSEQ multiplex PCR, and TCRdb holds only the in-frame ones, with some missing. The sample yields over 150,000 clones, about 90% seen once. This TCR derives from a woman aged 18-29 years in good health and CMV-seropositive. The rearrangement uses TRBV7-2 and TRBJ2-4; D is uncertain. What was sequenced was PBMCs. CDR3 sequence reads: CASSPLGLENERYF. The CDR3 DNA reads TGTGCCAGCAGCCCCCTCGGGTTGGAGAATGAGAGGTACTTC.